The source of this T cell receptor (beta chain) is a study of OX40 agonist ivuxolimab in advanced cancers. Prior autoimmune disease or systemic immunosuppression barred patients. The germline V gene encodes CDR1 SGHDN and CDR2 FVKESK. Trimming took 8 bases from V and 0 from J, leaving 25 bases between them. The CDR3 is made up of 18 amino acids. This clone was detected once. TCRdb keeps only in-frame clones here, not all; method: immunoSEQ multiplex PCR. Among tens of thousands of clones listed, 81% were seen once. V gene TRBV14 combines with J gene TRBJ1-1; D uncertain. Sample: CD4+ or CD8+ T cells sorted from blood, taken in a trial of the OX40 agonist ivuxolimab. The origin of this receptor is an adult with an advanced solid tumor such as melanoma, head and neck, liver or kidney cancer. The CDR3 nucleotides are TGTGCCAGCCTGGTTCGGCGAGCCAGAAACAGATTGAACACTGAAGCTTTCTTT. This codes for CASLVRRARNRLNTEAFF.